One and the same sample provided the 3 T cell receptor beta chains below, sequenced in a study of CD8+CD57+ T cells in acquired aplastic anemia (dated by TCRdb to 2016 to 2018). The sequencer listed for this sample is Illumina HiSeq 2000. Genomic DNA served as template for TCR beta VDJ combination and CDR3 sequence profiling. TCRdb trimmed the raw reads at Q25, called clones with MiXCR and kept productive beta chains. All rows with the same CDR3 protein become a single entry with the most common DNA and genes. Here the sample has 150,000 to 200,000 distinct CDR3 sequences; less than 60% occur a single time. The top ten constitute approximately 2.9% of the sample. Flow cytometry had shown CD8+CD57+ cell expansion in the patients selected for sequencing. Sequencing was done on a sample of sorted CD4+, CD8+, or CD8+CD57+ T cells (not recorded which) from PBMCs. These receptor sequences come from a human donor with aplastic anemia.

This clonotype was picked up many times. Written as DNA, the CDR3 is TGTGCCAGCAGCTTAAGGTGGACAGGGGGCGACGAGCAGTACTTC. Protein: CASSLRWTGGDEQYF. This chain joins TRBV11-2 and TRBJ2-7, with 11 nucleotides matching TRBD1. The CDR3 is made up of 15 amino acids. Germline V CDR1 and CDR2: SGHAT, FQNNGV. With 2 bases clipped from V and 5 bases from J, the junction kept 5 bases outside the gene matches.

At least ten counts were recorded for this clonotype. The rearrangement joins TRBV20-1 to TRBJ2-1, with TRBD2 matching 10 bases. Looked up from germline, CDR1 is DFQATT and CDR2 is SNEGSKA (reference sequence). CDR3 length equals 15 residues. Trimming removed 6 bases from V and 4 bases from J; junction bases left unmatched: 9. For the CDR3, the DNA is TGCAGTGCAACCTCGAGCGGGAGGGCTTACAATGAGCAGTTCTTC. Translating gives CSATSSGRAYNEQFF.

The rearrangement joins TRBV6-5 to TRBJ1-4, with 7 bases lining up with TRBD1. V was pared by 4 bases and J by 8 bases, with 13 bases of the junction left unmatched. The CDR3 extends over 16 amino acids. Germline CDR1 and CDR2: MNHEY and SVGAGI. The CDR3 is CASSSPQQGKGEKLFF. The CDR3 nucleotides are TGTGCCAGCAGTTCCCCCCAACAGGGGAAAGGCGAAAAACTGTTTTTT.